One and the same sample provided the 17 T cell receptor beta chains below, sequenced in a study of CD8 T cells in ankylosing spondylitis. TCRdb re-called the 5' RACE reads with MiXCR, one entry per CDR3 protein. Found here are just under 350,000 distinct CDR3 sequences, roughly 14% of them singletons; the top ten hold 0.9% to 1.2%. The sample consisted of blood, either unsorted or a sorted T cell fraction (not recorded which). The receptors here all came from a male donor with ankylosing spondylitis or in good health (not recorded which).

This clonotype occurred a few times. V is TRBV14 and J is TRBJ2-2; TRBD1 matches at 11 bases. The junction had 6 bases not matched to a gene; V was cut back by 4 bases and J by 5 bases. Germline-derived CDR1 and CDR2 are SGHDN and FVKESK. The CDR3 is made up of 16 amino acids. CDR3 in amino acids: CASSRVGTGGTGELFF. The CDR3 DNA is TGTGCCAGCAGCCGGGTCGGGACAGGGGGAACCGGGGAGCTGTTTTTT.

The chain is built from TRBV7-9 and TRBJ2-2; D is uncertain. Germline V gives CDR1 SEHNR, CDR2 FQNEAQ (reference sequence). Trimming left V 6 bases short and J 2 bases short, with 16 bases between. This CDR3 is 16 amino acids long. The CDR3 DNA is TGTGCCAGCAGTGCTCCACAGCCCTTAAACACCGGGGAGCTGTTTTTT. Translation gives CASSAPQPLNTGELFF.

CDR3 DNA: TGTGCCAGCAGTCGCCCGGGACTTAAATCCTACGAGCAGTACTTC. The encoded protein is CASSRPGLKSYEQYF. This chain links TRBV2 with TRBJ2-7, with a weak D call TRBD2 (6 bases). Per the germline V gene, CDR1 is SNHLY and CDR2 is FYNNEI. The V gene lost 5 bases and the J gene lost 1 base, with 15 bases spanning the gap. This CDR3 contains 15 residues.

The genes are TRBV7-2 and TRBJ2-2; maybe TRBD2 (7 bases). The CDR3 covers 17 residues. The V end was cut by 3 bases, the J end by 3 bases, with 17 bases between. Per the germline V gene, CDR1 is SGHTA and CDR2 is FQGNSA. The CDR3 here is CASSLGGGASYTGELFF. In nucleotides, the CDR3 is TGTGCCAGCAGCTTGGGTGGGGGGGCGTCGTACACCGGGGAGCTGTTTTTT.

As DNA, the CDR3 is TGCGCCAGCAGCGAGGGACGGGACTATGGCTACACCTTC. This codes for CASSEGRDYGYTF. The chain uses TRBV5-1 and TRBJ1-2, with D possibly being TRBD1 (5 bases). V lost 4 bases and J 3 bases, leaving 10 bases between the germline ends. Germline V gene data show CDR1 as SGHRS and CDR2 as YFSETQ. The CDR3 is 13 amino acids.

The rearrangement links TRBV29-1 to TRBJ2-4, with TRBD2 matching 11 bases. The CDR3 loop spans 17 amino acids. The ends lost 2 bases at V and 6 bases at J; junction bases unmatched: 12. Per the germline V gene, CDR1 is SQVTM and CDR2 is ANQGSEA. The CDR3 region is CSVESATSGIGRNIQYF. CDR3 bases: TGCAGCGTTGAATCGGCGACTAGCGGGATTGGTAGAAACATTCAGTACTTC.

The J gene is TRBJ2-6, the V gene TRBV14; D possibly matches TRBD1 or TRBD2 (7 bases each). CDR1 SGHDN and CDR2 FVKESK come from the germline V gene. Between the trimmed V and J ends, which lost 0 bases and 0 bases, there was a span of 27 bases. The CDR3 is made up of 23 amino acids. CDR3 coding DNA: TGTGCCAGCAGCCAAGATTCCGGGGAGGGGGCAGGAAGGGGACGCTCTGGGGCCAACGTCCTGACTTTC. Amino acid sequence: CASSQDSGEGAGRGRSGANVLTF.

The chain uses TRBV20-1 and TRBJ2-1; D could derive from TRBD1 or TRBD2 (5 bases each). CDR3 length: 14 residues. Germline lookup yields CDR1 DFQATT and CDR2 SNEGSKA (reference sequence). V was shortened by 5 bases and J by 4 bases, with 15 bases between the two germline ends. This CDR3 reads CSARWDPPYNEQFF. CDR3 sequence (DNA): TGCAGTGCTCGCTGGGACCCTCCGTACAATGAGCAGTTCTTC.

This clonotype was seen only once. The genes are TRBV14 and TRBJ2-3; D gene unclear. Germline CDR1 and CDR2: SGHDN and FVKESK. V shed 0 bases and J shed 1 base, with 11 bases lying between them. This CDR3 contains 16 residues. The CDR3 bases are TGTGCCAGCAGCCAAGATTGGGGATTGGGCACAGATACGCAGTATTTT. As protein: CASSQDWGLGTDTQYF.

In this sample, this clonotype turned up a few times. The genes are TRBV9 and TRBJ1-1; D is possibly TRBD1 (5 bases). This CDR3 is built from 13 residues. V lost 1 base, J lost 1 base, and 5 bases lay in between. Germline loops: CDR1 SGDLS, CDR2 YYNGEE. The CDR3 reads CASSVRGNTEAFF. The CDR3 DNA sequence: TGTGCCAGCAGCGTAAGGGGGAACACTGAAGCTTTCTTT.

This chain links TRBV5-1 with TRBJ2-7; a weak D match, TRBD1 (6 bases). Germline CDR1 and CDR2: SGHRS and YFSETQ. This CDR3 has 13 amino acids. With 4 bases removed from V and 0 bases from J, the gap between germline ends came to 8 bases. In nucleotides, the CDR3 is TGCGCCAGCAGCCCGGACAGCTCCTACGAGCAGTACTTC. It encodes CASSPDSSYEQYF.

This clonotype occurred a few times. The V gene is TRBV19, the J gene TRBJ1-5, with D perhaps TRBD1 (5 bases). Germline V lookup: CDR1 LNHDA, CDR2 SQIVND (reference sequence). Deletions cut 6 bases from V and 6 bases from J, with 18 bases between. CDR3 length equals 15 residues. CDR3 sequence (DNA): TGTGCCAGTAGAGAAGGGACCGGCAAGGGTCAGCCCCAGCATTTT. Translating gives CASREGTGKGQPQHF.

The rearrangement uses TRBV10-3 and TRBJ1-4; a possible D gene is TRBD1 (5 bases). V lost 0 bases and J 4 bases, leaving 12 bases between the germline ends. The CDR3 spans 16 residues. CDR1 is ENHRY and CDR2 is SYGVKD in the germline V gene. For the CDR3, the DNA is TGTGCCATCAGTGAGTCGGGACCTATGGGTAATGAAAAACTGTTTTTT. Its translation: CAISESGPMGNEKLFF.

As DNA, the CDR3 is TGTGCCAGCAGCTGGCCAAGGGGCGAGCAGTACTTC. Amino acid sequence: CASSWPRGEQYF. The chain combines TRBV12-3 or TRBV12-4 with TRBJ2-7; D might be TRBD1 (5 bases). This CDR3 is built from 12 residues. V was shortened by 6 bases and J by 6 bases, with 12 bases between the two germline ends.

There are a few counts of this clonotype. The gene calls are TRBV18 and TRBJ2-3; D might be TRBD1 (5 bases). V lost 1 base to trimming and J lost 0 bases, with 14 bases between them. CDR1 KGHSH and CDR2 LQKENI come from the germline V gene. This CDR3 region has 17 residues. CDR3: CASSPQESGISTDTQYF. The CDR3 bases are TGTGCCAGCTCACCACAGGAATCAGGGATTAGCACAGATACGCAGTATTTT.

V is TRBV25-1 and J is TRBJ1-5; D is unresolved. Per the germline V gene, CDR1 is MGHDK and CDR2 is SYGVNS. The CDR3 totals 14 residues. Trimming removed 3 bases from V and 1 base from J, with 7 bases in between. The CDR3 protein is CASSEGWSNQPQHF. The CDR3 DNA reads TGTGCCAGCAGTGAGGGATGGAGCAATCAGCCCCAGCATTTT.

The chain couples TRBV20-1 to TRBJ2-7; D unclear. The CDR3 spans 13 residues. The germline V and J ends were trimmed by 3 bases and 6 bases, with 15 bases remaining between them. Per the germline V gene, CDR1 is DFQATT and CDR2 is SNEGSKA (reference sequence). For the CDR3, the DNA is TGCAGTGCTAGTCACGGTTGGCTCGGCGAGCAGTACTTC. Its translation is CSASHGWLGEQYF.